Shown below are 19 T cell receptor beta chains from a single sample sequenced in a study of T cells in Graves' hyperthyroidism and ophthalmopathy. RNA transcripts yielded amplified TCR beta CDR3 regions. The HTBI primer set was used in a first-round RT-PCR of the TCR CDR3. TCRdb re-derived calls from the multiplex PCR reads in MiXCR, one entry per CDR3 protein. The sample records about 640,000 distinct CDR3 sequences, more than 14% being singletons. Sequenced input: blood. The receptor source for this set is a woman between 45 and 65 years old with Graves' ophthalmopathy.

Of note for this clonotype: The junction differs from germline at one of its ends, possibly a read error. For the CDR3, the DNA is TGCGCCAGCAGCTTGTATCTGGGGGAGGAAGCTGGGGCCAACGTCCCGACTTTC. As protein: CASSLYLGEEAGANVPTF. The rearrangement joins TRBV5-1 to TRBJ2-6; the D gene is possibly TRBD2 (6 bases). The CDR3 spans 18 residues. Germline V gene data show CDR1 as SGHRS and CDR2 as YFSETQ.

At least ten counts were recorded for this clonotype. This chain connects TRBV5-1 to TRBJ1-5; 10 bases agree with TRBD1. V trimming: 5 bases; J trimming: 4 bases; junction bases outside the gene matches: 6. The CDR3 contains 15 residues. Germline CDR1 is SGHRS and CDR2 is YFSETQ. This CDR3 reads CASRPGTGANQPQHF. CDR3 DNA sequence: TGCGCCAGCAGACCCGGGACAGGGGCGAATCAGCCCCAGCATTTT.

The gene calls are TRBV20-1 and TRBJ2-5; D could derive from TRBD1 or TRBD2 (6 bases each). Trimming cost V 1 base and J 7 bases, with 16 bases left between them. Germline CDR1 reads DFQATT; CDR2 reads SNEGSKA (reference sequence). CDR3 size: 14 residues. The CDR3 region is CSARGGDTQRTQYF. The CDR3 region has the DNA TGCAGTGCTAGAGGGGGGGACACCCAGAGGACCCAGTACTTC.

Regarding this clonotype: A much larger clonotype is one base distant, so this may be a read error. The genes are TRBV7-2 and TRBJ2-1; 7 nucleotides line up with TRBD1. This CDR3 has 15 residues. The V and J ends lost 7 bases and 3 bases, in that order; junction bases with no gene match: 9. Germline V lookup: CDR1 SGHTA, CDR2 FQGNSA. CDR3 DNA sequence: TGTGCCAGCAACTGGGGACAGCGGTACTACAATGAGCAGTTCTTC. It yields the protein CASNWGQRYYNEQFF.

Worth noting for this clonotype: A much larger clone is a single base away; this may be a read error. The chain recombines TRBV29-1 with TRBJ1-1; D possibly corresponds to TRBD1 (5 bases). There are 17 residues in the CDR3. Trimming removed 7 bases from V and 1 base from J, with 25 bases in between. Germline CDR1 SQVTM, CDR2 ANQGSEA. Here the CDR3 reads CSADGQDIKVGNTEAFF. The CDR3 nucleotides are TGCAGCGCAGATGGCCAGGACATCAAAGTAGGGAACACTGAAGCTTTCTTT. Full variable domain (outside the CDR3, taken from reference TRBV29-1 and TRBJ1-1): SAVISQKPSRDICQRGTSLTIQCQVDSQVTMMFWYRQQPGQSLTLIATANQGSEATYESGFVIDKFPISRPNLTFSTLTVSNMSPEDSSIYLCSADGQDIKVGNTEAFFGQGTRLTVV.

This clonotype was seen many times. The genes are TRBV28 and TRBJ1-5, with D uncertain. Trimming stripped 5 bases from V and 6 bases from J, with 20 bases between. Germline values: CDR1 MDHEN, CDR2 SYDVKM. The CDR3 is made up of 16 amino acids. In DNA form, the CDR3 reads TGTGCCAGCAGTGTAGGGCCTAAGAAAGGAGGTCAGCCCCAGCATTTT. Translating it yields CASSVGPKKGGQPQHF.

With respect to this clonotype: The junction departs from the called germline gene at one end, perhaps through a read error. This chain links TRBV28 with TRBJ1-1; D unresolved. The germline V gene encodes CDR1 MDHEN and CDR2 SYDVKM. This CDR3 has 13 residues. CDR3 nucleotide sequence: TGTACCAGCAGTTTCAGAGTAGGCACTGAAGCTTTCTTT. Translated, it gives CTSSFRVGTEAFF.

This clonotype was counted at least ten times. The rearrangement links TRBV28 to TRBJ1-1; D perhaps matches TRBD1 (5 bases). Germline loops: CDR1 MDHEN, CDR2 SYDVKM. The CDR3 runs 12 residues. V was trimmed by 7 bases and J by 5 bases, leaving 11 bases between them. The DNA of the CDR3 is TGTGCCAGCACCCTCGAGGGGACTGAAGCTTTCTTT. Amino acid sequence: CASTLEGTEAFF.

Ten or more counts support this clonotype. V gene TRBV28 combines with J gene TRBJ2-7, with D possibly being TRBD1 (6 bases). Germline assignment: CDR1 MDHEN and CDR2 SYDVKM. This CDR3 region has 12 residues. V was cut by 8 bases and J by 2 bases, with 10 bases left in between. CDR3 loop: CASHRAPYEQYF. CDR3 DNA: TGTGCCAGCCACAGGGCTCCCTACGAGCAGTACTTC.

As to this clonotype: Given a much more abundant clone one base away, this may be a read error. The J gene is TRBJ2-5, the V gene TRBV20-1, with unresolved D. This CDR3 has 13 residues. Germline CDR1 DFQATT, CDR2 SNEGSKA (reference sequence). CDR3 amino acids: CSASLASQEPQYF. The CDR3 DNA sequence: TGCAGTGCTAGTTTGGCCAGCCAAGAGCCCCAGTACTTC.

This chain joins TRBV14 and TRBJ2-1, with TRBD2 matching over 7 bases. CDR1 is SGHDN and CDR2 is FVKESK in the germline V gene. The CDR3 covers 16 residues. V dropped 4 bases and J dropped 1; count of bases not matched to a gene: 7. CDR3 nucleotide sequence: TGTGCCAGCAGCCGAGCTAGCGGAACATCCTACAATGAGCAGTTCTTC. Translation: CASSRASGTSYNEQFF.

The chain couples TRBV20-1 to TRBJ2-7; D remains unclear. Germline V lookup: CDR1 DFQATT, CDR2 SNEGSKA (reference sequence). V was shortened by 5 bases and J by 2 bases, with 13 bases between the two germline ends. This CDR3 comprises 13 residues. In nucleotides, the CDR3 is TGCAGTGCTCCGGCGCAGGATCCCTACGAGCAGTACTTC. The encoded protein is CSAPAQDPYEQYF.

This clonotype has ten or more counts. The CDR3 bases are TGTGCCACCATTTCTGTCGGGGGGTTCTCTGGCTACACCTTC. Translating gives CATISVGGFSGYTF. This rearrangement joins TRBV7-3 to TRBJ1-2; tentative D call: TRBD1 (5 bases). CDR1 is SGHTA and CDR2 is FQGTGA in the germline V gene. Trimming removed 10 bases at V and 7 bases at J, with 22 bases between. The CDR3 has 14 amino acids.

The sample holds many counts of this clonotype. The chain recombines TRBV20-1 with TRBJ2-7, with no clear D. This CDR3 region has 12 residues. Germline CDR1 reads DFQATT; CDR2 reads SNEGSKA (reference sequence). The V end lost 3 bases, the J end lost 2 bases, and 8 bases lay between the germline ends. The CDR3 DNA reads TGCAGTGCTAGTATCGGAACCTACGAGCAGTACTTC. Encoded protein: CSASIGTYEQYF.

In this sample, this clonotype turned up many times. V and J are TRBV20-1 and TRBJ1-1, with no clear D. V was trimmed by 4 bases and J by 0 bases, leaving 6 bases between them. Looked up from germline, CDR1 is DFQATT and CDR2 is SNEGSKA (reference sequence). This CDR3 has 12 amino acids. The CDR3 DNA reads TGCAGTGCTATAGGGATGAACACTGAAGCTTTCTTT. Translation: CSAIGMNTEAFF.

This clonotype was detected ten times or more. The V and J genes are TRBV28 and TRBJ2-7; TRBD1 matches at 9 bases. Germline V gene sequence: CDR1 MDHEN, CDR2 SYDVKM. The junction had 13 bases not matched to a gene; V was cut back by 6 bases and J by 7 bases. CDR3 length: 15 residues. Here the CDR3 DNA reads TGTGCCAGCAGCCTCAGGGACAGGGTGGTCTATGAGCAGTACTTC. Translated, it gives CASSLRDRVVYEQYF.

This clonotype was recorded at least ten times. The V and J genes are TRBV7-3 and TRBJ2-3, with 8 bases fitting TRBD2. The V gene's germline CDR1 is SGHTA and CDR2 FQGTGA. CDR3 length: 14 amino acids. V was clipped by 3 bases and J by 4 bases; unmatched bases: 3. The CDR3 coding sequence is TGTGCCAGCAGCTTTAGCGGGAAAGCAGATACGCAGTATTTT. Protein product: CASSFSGKADTQYF.

There are many counts of this clonotype. V usage is TRBV2 and J usage is TRBJ2-7; 8 bases agree with TRBD1. The trim removed 3 bases at V and 6 bases at J, leaving 7 bases unmatched. Germline V gene data show CDR1 as SNHLY and CDR2 as FYNNEI. This CDR3 comprises 14 residues. CDR3 region: CASSDGQGASEQYF. CDR3 nucleotide sequence: TGTGCCAGCAGTGATGGGCAGGGGGCTTCCGAGCAGTACTTC.

This clonotype showed up many times. V and J are TRBV29-1 and TRBJ2-1; D is perhaps TRBD1 (6 bases). The CDR3 spans 14 residues. The V end was cut by 7 bases, the J end by 2 bases, with 15 bases between. Germline loops: CDR1 SQVTM, CDR2 ANQGSEA. CDR3: CSEEGGIAYNEQFF. The CDR3 DNA is TGCAGCGAGGAAGGGGGAATCGCCTACAATGAGCAGTTCTTC.